The TCR beta chain under discussion was sequenced for a study of T cell changes during pregnancy in multiple sclerosis. Produced via immunoSEQ multiplex PCR; TCRdb's table is partial and in-frame only. This table has about 92,000 clones, roughly 93% appearing once. The sequences come from peripheral blood, collected in the first trimester of pregnancy. This TCR was sampled from a female donor with multiple sclerosis, enrolled in a pregnancy study.

CDR3 sequence (DNA): TGTGCCAGCAGCTTAGCTAGCGGGGGGGGGAATGAGCAGTTCTTC. It translates to CASSLASGGGNEQFF. V gene TRBV7-3 combines with J gene TRBJ2-1; TRBD2 matches at 12 bases. The CDR3 runs 15 residues. Looked up from germline, CDR1 is SGHTA and CDR2 is FQGTGA. J was trimmed by 7 bases and V by 2 bases; bases with no gene match: 3.